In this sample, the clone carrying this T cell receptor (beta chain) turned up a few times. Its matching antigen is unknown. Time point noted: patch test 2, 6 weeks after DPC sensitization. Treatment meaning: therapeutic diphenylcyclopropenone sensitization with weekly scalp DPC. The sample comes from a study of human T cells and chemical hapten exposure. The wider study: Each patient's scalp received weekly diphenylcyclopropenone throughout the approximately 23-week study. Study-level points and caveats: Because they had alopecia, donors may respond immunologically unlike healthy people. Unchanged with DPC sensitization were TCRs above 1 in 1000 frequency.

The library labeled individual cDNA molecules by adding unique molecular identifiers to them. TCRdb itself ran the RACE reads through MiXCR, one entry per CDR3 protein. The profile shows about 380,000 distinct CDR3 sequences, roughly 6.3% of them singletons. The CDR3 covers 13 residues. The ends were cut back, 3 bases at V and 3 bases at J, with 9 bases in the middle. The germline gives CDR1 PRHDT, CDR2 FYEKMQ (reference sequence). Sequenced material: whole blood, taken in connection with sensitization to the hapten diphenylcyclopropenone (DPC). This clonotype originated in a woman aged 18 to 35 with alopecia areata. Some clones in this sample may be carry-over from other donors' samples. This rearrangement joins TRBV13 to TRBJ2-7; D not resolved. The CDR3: CASSFGRNYEQYF. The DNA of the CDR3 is TGTGCCAGCAGCTTTGGACGGAACTACGAGCAGTACTTC.